This TCR beta chain emerged from a study of blood T cell repertoires in COVID-19. Whole-study context: Samples representing acute and convalescent COVID-19 were sourced from the United States, Italy and Spain. The cDNA or gDNA used as material had been derived from T cells, B-cell-depleted T cells, or PBMCs.

Per the original data handling: The assay estimated nucleated cells by amplifying reference gene primers. The data were produced by immunoSEQ multiplex PCR, yet TCRdb's version contains in-frame clones alone and is incomplete. Clonal size and the V and J genes are those of that table, whereas D and trimming came from the DNA. The data show roughly 80,000 clones, with more than 65% seen just once and over 8.5% held by the top ten. Trimming pared 2 bases from V and 2 bases from J, leaving 9 bases between. The length of the CDR3 is 14 residues. Germline CDR1 SNHLY, CDR2 FYNNEI. The sequencing sample was made of peripheral blood. The TCR was taken from a man in his forties or fifties with acute or convalescent COVID-19. The J gene is TRBJ1-1, the V gene TRBV2; D gene ambiguous. The CDR3 DNA sequence: TGTGCCAGCAGTGAATTCTCGAGTAACACTGAAGCTTTCTTT. Encoded protein: CASSEFSSNTEAFF. Based on the CDR3 plus reference TRBV2 and TRBJ1-1, the full variable domain is EPEVTQTPSHQVTQMGQEVILRCVPISNHLYFYWYRQILGQKVEFLVSFYNNEISEKSEIFDDQFSVERPDGSNFTLKIRSTKLEDSAMYFCASSEFSSNTEAFFGQGTRLTVV.